This TCR beta chain originates from a study of human T cells and chemical hapten exposure. Study context: Small volume differences among pooled libraries mainly caused per-sample TCR yield variation.

TCRdb reprocessed the RACE reads via MiXCR and lists one record per CDR3 protein. The repertoire includes about 82,000 distinct CDR3 sequences, around 13% of them detected once, and 4.5% to 6% sits in the top ten. This clonotype occurred a few times. Trimming shortened V by 5 bases and J by 3 bases, and 8 bases separated the two germline ends. CDR3 length equals 14 residues. The germline V gene encodes CDR1 LNHDA and CDR2 SQIVND (reference sequence). Time point here: patch test 3, about 24 weeks after DPC sensitization. As for treatment: therapeutic diphenylcyclopropenone sensitization with weekly scalp DPC. Each patch test followed a blood draw. It was from unfractionated whole blood that total RNA was extracted.

The sample here was whole blood, taken in connection with sensitization to the hapten diphenylcyclopropenone (DPC). The chain combines TRBV19 with TRBJ2-6; D is unresolved. This clonotype originated in a woman aged 50 to 60 with alopecia areata. Some clones in this sample may be carry-over from other donors' samples. The CDR3 is CASSLNGGANVLTF. The CDR3 coding sequence is TGTGCCAGTAGTCTCAATGGTGGGGCCAACGTCCTGACTTTC. The variable domain in full, completed from reference TRBV19 and TRBJ2-6, reads DGGITQSPKYLFRKEGQNVTLSCEQNLNHDAMYWYRQDPGQGLRLIYYSQIVNDFQKGDIAEGYSVSREKKESFPLTVTSAQKNPTAFYLCASSLNGGANVLTFGAGSRLTVL.